These 32 T cell receptor beta chains originate from one sample sequenced in a study of tumor-infiltrating lymphocytes in oesophageal squamous cell carcinoma. One entry per CDR3 protein, called by TCRdb with MiXCR from the PCR reads. The table records more than 15,000 distinct CDR3 sequences, 30% to 45% of them present only once. The sequenced material came from esophageal tumor tissue. These receptors all stem from a male donor with esophageal squamous cell carcinoma.

This clonotype was recorded a few times. The genes are TRBV7-9 and TRBJ2-5; D not resolved. The assigned J gene may be wrong: the sequence end matches TRBJ2-1 better. Per the germline V gene, CDR1 is SEHNR and CDR2 is FQNEAQ (reference sequence). CDR3 length: 10 residues. The CDR3 DNA reads TGTGCCAGCAGCCCGGGTGAGCAGTTCTTC. It specifies CASSPGEQFF.

This clonotype occurred once. This chain connects TRBV29-1 to TRBJ2-7; the match to TRBD2 covers 11 bases. Trimming removed 3 bases from V and 3 bases from J; junction bases left unmatched: 1. Germline loops: CDR1 SQVTM, CDR2 ANQGSEA. The CDR3 is 13 amino acids. The CDR3 spells CSVDLAGGYEQYF. The CDR3 DNA reads as TGCAGCGTTGATCTAGCGGGGGGCTACGAGCAGTACTTC.

This clonotype appeared a few times. J is TRBJ1-1 and V is TRBV29-1; the D gene is possibly TRBD1 (6 bases). The germline V and J ends were trimmed by 6 bases and 4 bases, with 18 bases remaining between them. Germline CDR1 SQVTM, CDR2 ANQGSEA. This CDR3 contains 14 residues. CDR3 bases: TGCAGCGTGGCAAGGGGGGGGGGAACCACTGAAGCTTTCTTT. Encoded protein: CSVARGGGTTEAFF.

The V call is TRBV6-6, the J call TRBJ2-3; 7 nucleotides line up with TRBD1. The DNA end is more similar to TRBJ2-7, so the J call may be wrong. The CDR3 is 15 residues long. Germline loops: CDR1 MNHNY, CDR2 SVGAGI (reference sequence). CDR3 residues: CASSVNLGQVYEQYF. For the CDR3, the DNA is TGTGCCAGCAGTGTAAACCTAGGACAGGTGTACGAGCAGTACTTC.

The rearrangement links TRBV7-9 to TRBJ2-5; D may be TRBD1 (6 bases). The tail of the sequence fits TRBJ2-1 better, so the J call may be wrong. Germline V CDR1 and CDR2: SEHNR, FQNEAQ (reference sequence). The CDR3 runs 11 residues. The CDR3 nucleotides are TGTGCCAACAGGGCGGCTAATGAGCAGTTCTTC. Translating gives CANRAANEQFF.

The genes are TRBV7-4 and TRBJ2-3, with a weak D call TRBD2 (7 bases). This CDR3 has 16 amino acids. The V and J ends lost 1 base and 5 bases respectively, with 16 bases between them. Germline lookup yields CDR1 SGHVT and CDR2 SQSDAQ. CDR3 DNA: TGTGCCAGCAGCTTAGGAAGGGGGAGGGCCCAAGATACGCAGTATTTT. Translation gives CASSLGRGRAQDTQYF.

A single count supports this clonotype. The V call is TRBV7-6, the J call TRBJ2-5; a weak D match, TRBD1 (6 bases). The J call could be wrong; TRBJ2-7 is a better fit for the DNA end. The CDR3 has 12 residues. The germline gives CDR1 SGHVS, CDR2 FNYEAQ. CDR3 nucleotides: TGTGCCAGCAGCCCAGGGGACTACGAGCAGTACTTC. Amino acid sequence: CASSPGDYEQYF.

By share of the sample, this clonotype is medium-sized. This may stem from a read error, because a much larger clone lies one nucleotide away. The genes are TRBV7-9 and TRBJ2-7, with 9 bases fitting TRBD1. In germline, CDR1 is SEHNR, CDR2 FQNEAQ (reference sequence). Trimming at V came to 4 bases and at J to 7 bases, leaving 17 bases not matched to a gene. This CDR3 has 17 amino acids. The CDR3: CASSSRTGTGTRNEQYF. CDR3 DNA: TGTGCCAGCAGCTCCAGGACCGGGACAGGGACTCGCAATGAGCAGTACTTC. The complete variable domain, with remaining parts taken from reference TRBV7-9 and TRBJ2-7, reads DTGVSQNPRHKITKRGQNVTFRCDPISEHNRLYWYRQTLGQGPEFLTYFQNEAQLEKSRLLSDRFSAERPKGSFSTLEIQRTEQGDSAMYLCASSSRTGTGTRNEQYFGPGTRLTVT.

The chain employs TRBV7-8 and TRBJ2-7, with D perhaps matching TRBD2 (6 bases). The last part of the DNA fits TRBJ2-1 better; the J call may be wrong. Germline-derived CDR1 and CDR2 are SGHVS and FQNEAQ. The CDR3 contains 13 residues. Here the CDR3 reads CASSLGGPYEQFF. For the CDR3, the DNA is TGTGCCAGCAGCTTGGGGGGACCTTACGAGCAGTTCTTC.

The sample holds one count of this clonotype. V gene TRBV7-3 combines with J gene TRBJ2-1, with a tentative D call TRBD1 (5 bases). The CDR3 runs 14 residues. V was trimmed by 3 bases and J by 16 bases, leaving 22 bases between them. Germline V lookup: CDR1 SGHTA, CDR2 FQGTGA. CDR3 sequence (DNA): TGTGCCAGCAGCTTGGGGCTGGTGAACACTGAAGCTTTCTTC. Protein sequence: CASSLGLVNTEAFF.

This clonotype was detected only a few times. The chain combines TRBV19 with TRBJ2-2; D gene ambiguous. V was clipped by 5 bases and J by 3 bases, with 7 bases between them. This CDR3 region has 13 residues. Germline loops: CDR1 LNHDA, CDR2 SQIVND (reference sequence). The CDR3 DNA reads TGTGCCAGTAGTGCCCGAGACACCGGGGAGCTGTTTTTT. Residues: CASSARDTGELFF. Full variable domain (rest looked up from reference TRBV19 and TRBJ2-2): DGGITQSPKYLFRKEGQNVTLSCEQNLNHDAMYWYRQDPGQGLRLIYYSQIVNDFQKGDIAEGYSVSREKKESFPLTVTSAQKNPTAFYLCASSARDTGELFFGEGSRLTVL.

J is TRBJ2-3 and V is TRBV10-3, with D hard to call. This CDR3 has 13 amino acids. With 4 bases removed from V and 6 bases from J, the gap between germline ends came to 11 bases. The germline CDR1 and CDR2 sequences are ENHRY and SYGVKD. The CDR3 DNA reads TGTGCCATCAGTGCCTCCTCCCGGGATACGCAGTATTTT. Translation gives CAISASSRDTQYF.

The J gene is TRBJ2-1, the V gene TRBV11-2; 7 bases match TRBD1. The CDR3 consists of 15 residues. The germline gives CDR1 SGHAT, CDR2 FQNNGV. V was pared by 5 bases and J by 2 bases, with 6 bases of the junction left unmatched. CDR3 bases: TGTGCCAGCAGCCCGGACAGGACGGCCTACAATGAGCAGTTCTTC. Translating gives CASSPDRTAYNEQFF.

The rearrangement joins TRBV27 to TRBJ2-3; 9 bases agree with TRBD1. The tail of the sequence fits TRBJ2-1 better, so the J call may be wrong. Per the germline V gene, CDR1 is MNHEY and CDR2 is SMNVEV (reference sequence). The CDR3 is 17 amino acids. CDR3: CASSLSGTGNSYNEQFF. The CDR3 DNA reads TGTGCCAGCAGTTTAAGCGGGACAGGGAATTCCTACAATGAGCAGTTCTTC.

This rearrangement joins TRBV10-3 to TRBJ1-2; 12 bases fit TRBD1. The germline CDR1 and CDR2 sequences are ENHRY and SYGVKD. The CDR3 is 17 amino acids. J was trimmed by 3 bases and V by 6 bases; bases with no gene match: 11. CDR3 coding DNA: TGTGCCATCAGGGGTCGGGACAGGGGGCGCGAGGACTATGGCTACACCTTC. Its translation: CAIRGRDRGREDYGYTF.

The V gene is TRBV7-4, the J gene TRBJ2-3; perhaps TRBD2 as D (6 bases). The assigned J gene may be wrong: the sequence end matches TRBJ2-5 better. CDR3 size: 14 residues. Germline assignment: CDR1 SGHVT and CDR2 SQSDAQ. As DNA, the CDR3 is TGTGCCAGCAGCCGGGGGTCCAATCAAGAGACCCAGTACTTC. It codes for CASSRGSNQETQYF.

In its sample, this clonotype is medium-sized (0.01 to 0.1%). This CDR3 reads CASSLAGVPEQYF. The CDR3 DNA reads TGTGCCAGCAGCTTGGCGGGGGTCCCCGAGCAGTACTTC. The V and J genes are TRBV7-2 and TRBJ2-7, with 7 bases identical to TRBD2. Trimming at V came to 3 bases and at J to 6 bases, leaving 5 bases not matched to a gene. The germline gives CDR1 SGHTA, CDR2 FQGNSA. The CDR3 is made up of 13 amino acids.

The J gene is TRBJ2-1, the V gene TRBV7-6, with TRBD2 matching over 9 bases. Judging by the DNA end, TRBJ2-5 fits better; the J call may be wrong. The CDR3 totals 14 residues. CDR1 and CDR2 from the germline V gene are SGHVS and FNYEAQ. CDR3 sequence reads: CASSFSGGQETQYF. DNA of the CDR3: TGTGCCAGCAGCTTTAGCGGGGGACAAGAGACCCAGTACTTC.

The chain carries TRBV7-8 and TRBJ1-4, with TRBD1 as a possible D gene (6 bases). Trimming pared 5 bases from V and 0 bases from J, leaving 13 bases between. CDR1 and CDR2 (germline): SGHVS, FQNEAQ. The CDR3 has 16 amino acids. Here the CDR3 reads CASSIGTFATNEKLFF. The CDR3 DNA reads as TGTGCCAGCAGCATAGGGACATTCGCAACTAATGAAAAACTGTTTTTT.

This clonotype was observed many times. The chain has TRBV7-9 and TRBJ2-5; TRBD2 matches at 12 bases. J was trimmed by 3 bases and V by 2 bases; bases with no gene match: 13. This CDR3 comprises 19 residues. Germline values: CDR1 SEHNR, CDR2 FQNEAQ (reference sequence). CDR3 nucleotides: TGTGCCAGCAGCTTAAGTTTATGGACTAGCGGGGCGAACAAAGAGACCCAGTACTTC. Protein product: CASSLSLWTSGANKETQYF.

There are many counts of this clonotype. The CDR3 coding sequence is TGTGCCAGCAAAGACACCTTAGAGACCCAGTACTTC. This translates into CASKDTLETQYF. The chain joins TRBV6-1 to TRBJ2-5, with D unclear. The CDR3 is 12 amino acids. Germline values: CDR1 MNHNS, CDR2 SASEGT. The V and J ends lost 7 bases and 4 bases respectively, with 10 bases between them.

The chain combines TRBV6-6 with TRBJ2-7; a possible D gene is TRBD1 (7 bases). The end of the DNA aligns better with TRBJ2-1, so the J call may be wrong. This CDR3 has 12 amino acids. Germline values: CDR1 MNHNY, CDR2 SVGAGI (reference sequence). CDR3: CASSYGGTVQFF. In DNA form, the CDR3 reads TGTGCCAGCAGTTACGGCGGGACAGTGCAGTTCTTC.

This clonotype has at least ten counts. The rearrangement joins TRBV11-2 to TRBJ2-5; tentative D call: TRBD2 (5 bases). Germline values: CDR1 SGHAT, CDR2 FQNNGV. V lost 2 bases to trimming and J lost 7 bases, with 11 bases between them. This CDR3 has 13 amino acids. The chain's CDR3 is CASSLSQGGTQYF. The CDR3 coding sequence is TGTGCCAGCAGCTTATCCCAAGGAGGGACCCAGTACTTC.

In its sample, this clonotype was seen once. Because it lacks the conserved phenylalanine or tryptophan at the end, this CDR3 is likely a read error. No DNA is shown, since the ends of the CDR3 on it are uncertain; the CDR3 is the one TCRdb lists. This chain joins TRBV7-4 and TRBJ2-6; TRBD2, the D gene given by the table, was not confirmed from the DNA. The length of the CDR3 is 18 amino acids, counting both ends. Germline CDR1 SGHVT, CDR2 SQSDAQ. The CDR3 protein is CASNKGLAFGGGTQYFGA.

This clonotype was counted ten times or more. The CDR3 sequence is CASSEAKGGGIAGEQYF. Here the CDR3 DNA reads TGTGCCAGCAGTGAAGCAAAAGGGGGCGGAATAGCGGGAGAGCAGTACTTC. V gene TRBV6-1 combines with J gene TRBJ2-7, with D possibly being TRBD2 (8 bases). CDR1 and CDR2 from the germline V gene are MNHNS and SASEGT. This CDR3 has 17 amino acids. The germline V and J ends were trimmed by 0 bases and 7 bases, with 22 bases remaining between them.

The sample holds many counts of this clonotype. The chain couples TRBV11-2 to TRBJ2-1; 14 bases agree with TRBD2. The end of the DNA fits TRBJ2-7 better, so the J call may be wrong. The CDR3 is made up of 20 amino acids. In germline, CDR1 is SGHAT, CDR2 FQNNGV. The CDR3, as DNA: TGTGCCAGCAGCTTAAACGCCGGGACTAGCGGGAGCAGGTCCTACAATGAGCAGTACTTC. Its protein is CASSLNAGTSGSRSYNEQYF.

This clonotype was observed at least ten times. J is TRBJ2-1 and V is TRBV10-3, with 16 bases matching TRBD2. The DNA end favors TRBJ2-7, so the J call may be wrong. This CDR3 region has 13 residues. Germline V CDR1 and CDR2: ENHRY, SYGVKD. CDR3 protein: CAMGTSGRGEQYF. The CDR3 nucleotides read TGTGCCATGGGGACTAGCGGGAGGGGTGAGCAGTACTTC.

The chain joins TRBV7-2 to TRBJ2-2; 7 nucleotides line up with TRBD1. Germline values: CDR1 SGHTA, CDR2 FQGNSA. CDR3 length equals 15 residues. V gave up 2 bases and J gave up 6 bases; unmatched junction bases: 6. The CDR3 coding sequence is TGTGCCAGCAGCTTACCGGGACAGATGGCCGGGGAGCTGTTTTTT. Amino acid sequence: CASSLPGQMAGELFF.

As regards this clonotype: The DNA is omitted, as the CDR3 cannot be located on it reliably, and the CDR3 follows TCRdb's listing. V and J are TRBV7-5 and TRBJ2-5; no DNA check was done on the table's D call, TRBD2. TRBV7-5 is flagged as a pseudogene. The CDR3 is 20 residues long, counting both termini. CDR3 sequence reads: CISVPEALPPRENYSYEQYF.

This sequence joins TRBV28 and TRBJ1-1, with D unclear. V was cut by 2 bases and J by 0 bases, with 7 bases left in between. The germline CDR1 and CDR2 sequences are MDHEN and SYDVKM. CDR3 length equals 14 residues. The CDR3 sequence: CASSLNLMNTEAFF. CDR3 in DNA: TGTGCCAGCAGTTTAAACCTCATGAACACTGAAGCTTTCTTT.

The chain is built from TRBV7-6 and TRBJ2-1; 7 nucleotides agree with TRBD1. Judging by the DNA end, TRBJ2-5 fits better; the J call may be wrong. Germline-derived CDR1 and CDR2 are SGHVS and FNYEAQ. This CDR3 contains 14 residues. CDR3 amino acids: CASSSQGQQETQYF. As DNA, the CDR3 is TGTGCCAGCAGCTCACAGGGGCAGCAAGAGACCCAGTACTTC.

This clonotype was found once. The chain combines TRBV27 with TRBJ2-1, with 8 bases that match TRBD2. CDR1 is MNHEY and CDR2 is SMNVEV in the germline V gene (reference sequence). This CDR3 is 15 amino acids long. V shed 3 bases and J 7 bases; nucleotides not matched to a gene: 8. The CDR3 loop is CASSFIGGGPNEQFF. The DNA for the CDR3 is TGTGCCAGCAGTTTCATTGGCGGGGGGCCGAATGAGCAGTTCTTC.